This entry lists 27 T cell receptor beta chains sequenced from one sample in a study of regulatory dendritic cells for organ transplantation. Antigens of these TCRs are unknown. Sorted T cells were CFSE-labeled and cultured more than 4 days with allogeneic regulatory or mature dendritic cells at 1:10. Assay: immunoSEQ multiplex PCR; the TCRdb copy retains only in-frame clones and omits some. The sample includes around 5,400 clones, about 70% seen only once; the top ten take roughly 21%. The sequenced sample was memory CD8+ T cells from blood cultured with regulatory dendritic cells. Specified subset: CD45RO+ memory T cells. The source is a human donor in good health.

This chain joins TRBV6-5 and TRBJ2-2, with 7 bases aligning to TRBD1. Germline V CDR1 and CDR2: MNHEY, SVGAGI. This CDR3 is built from 15 residues. V was clipped by 2 bases and J by 6 bases; unmatched bases: 6. CDR3 bases: TGTGCCAGCAGTTACGGGACAGCCGACGCCGGGGAGCTGTTTTTT. Translating gives CASSYGTADAGELFF.

V usage is TRBV25-1 and J usage is TRBJ2-5; D perhaps matches TRBD2 (5 bases). Per germline, CDR1 MGHDK and CDR2 SYGVNS. The CDR3 covers 11 residues. With 8 bases removed from V and 6 bases from J, the gap between germline ends came to 10 bases. CDR3 DNA: TGTGCCAGCGGGAGAGGGCAGACCCAGTACTTC. As protein: CASGRGQTQYF. The full variable domain, with the rest looked up from reference TRBV25-1 and TRBJ2-5, is EADIYQTPRYLVIGTGKKITLECSQTMGHDKMYWYQQDPGMELHLIHYSYGVNSTEKGDLSSESTVSRIRTEHFPLTLESARPSHTSQYLCASGRGQTQYFGPGTRLLVL.

In its sample, this clone ranks as medium-sized. V and J are TRBV7-9 and TRBJ2-7, with 7 bases lining up with TRBD2. The CDR3 has 16 amino acids. Germline lookup yields CDR1 SEHNR and CDR2 FQNEAQ (reference sequence). The ends lost 5 bases at V and 4 bases at J; junction bases unmatched: 14. This CDR3 is CASSADGGSARYEQYF. CDR3 nucleotide sequence: TGTGCCAGCAGCGCCGATGGCGGGAGCGCCCGTTACGAGCAGTACTTC. The full variable domain, completed using reference TRBV7-9 and TRBJ2-7, is DTGVSQNPRHKITKRGQNVTFRCDPISEHNRLYWYRQTLGQGPEFLTYFQNEAQLEKSRLLSDRFSAERPKGSFSTLEIQRTEQGDSAMYLCASSADGGSARYEQYFGPGTRLTVT.

The gene calls are TRBV6-6 and TRBJ1-2; D gene uncertain. The CDR3 runs to 13 residues. Between the trimmed V and J ends, which lost 0 bases and 2 bases, there was a span of 4 bases. Germline V gene sequence: CDR1 MNHNY, CDR2 SVGAGI (reference sequence). Here the CDR3 reads CASSYSDNYGYTF. The CDR3 DNA reads as TGTGCCAGCAGTTACTCGGACAACTATGGCTACACCTTC.

This clone has just a few counts. This rearrangement joins TRBV5-4 to TRBJ2-7; D not certain. Trimming took 0 bases from V and 6 from J, leaving 10 bases between them. This CDR3 contains 13 residues. CDR1 is SGHNT, CDR2 YYREEE, per germline (reference sequence). The CDR3 spells CASSLEPGSEQYF. DNA for the CDR3: TGTGCCAGCAGCTTGGAACCAGGCTCCGAGCAGTACTTC.

The chain joins TRBV5-4 to TRBJ1-2; tentative D call: TRBD1 (5 bases). CDR3 length equals 12 residues. V gave up 2 bases and J gave up 6 bases, with 8 bases separating them. Germline loops: CDR1 SGHNT, CDR2 YYREEE (reference sequence). CDR3 sequence: CASSFLGDGYTF. CDR3 nucleotides: TGTGCCAGCAGCTTTTTAGGGGATGGCTACACCTTC.

The V call is TRBV13, the J call TRBJ2-5; TRBD2 agrees at 8 bases. Trimming took 5 bases from V and 2 from J; bases not matched to a gene: 10. The CDR3 has 16 amino acids. The germline V gene has CDR1 PRHDT and CDR2 FYEKMQ (reference sequence). CDR3 amino acids: CASSPRAAGVQETQYF. The DNA for the CDR3 is TGTGCCAGCAGCCCAAGGGCAGCGGGGGTACAAGAGACCCAGTACTTC.

This clone was seen just once. At one of its ends the junction is not consistent with the germline gene, which may arise from a read error. The chain couples TRBV7-7 to TRBJ2-5; no firm D call. The CDR3 extends over 13 amino acids. Germline loops: CDR1 SSHAT, CDR2 FNYEAQ (reference sequence). The CDR3 DNA reads as TGTGCTAGCAGCTTAGATTATGAGGAGACCCAGTACTTC. Translated: CASSLDYEETQYF. Supplemented by reference TRBV7-7 and TRBJ2-5, the full variable domain reads GAGVSQSPRYKVTKRGQDVTLRCDPISSHATLYWYQQALGQGPEFLTYFNYEAQPDKSGLPSDRFSAERPEGSISTLTIQRTEQRDSAMYRCASSLDYEETQYFGPGTRLLVL.

V usage is TRBV27 and J usage is TRBJ2-5; tentative D call: TRBD2 (5 bases). Germline V gene lookup returns CDR1 MNHEY and CDR2 SMNVEV (reference sequence). There are 13 residues in the CDR3. Trimming shortened V by 4 bases and J by 4 bases, and 10 bases separated the two germline ends. CDR3 sequence: CASSSGEGETQYF. CDR3 in DNA: TGTGCCAGCAGTTCCGGCGAGGGAGAGACCCAGTACTTC.

The V and J genes are TRBV6-6 and TRBJ1-4; D remains ambiguous. CDR1 and CDR2 (germline): MNHNY, SVGAGI (reference sequence). The CDR3 covers 14 residues. V was clipped by 6 bases and J by 8 bases, with 16 bases between them. The CDR3 region is CASSTSEGGEKLFF. The CDR3 DNA reads as TGTGCCAGCAGCACTAGTGAGGGTGGAGAAAAACTGTTTTTT.

The chain employs TRBV27 and TRBJ1-5; the D gene is possibly TRBD1 (5 bases). This CDR3 comprises 15 residues. The V gene lost 2 bases and the J gene lost 1 base, with 9 bases spanning the gap. The V gene's germline CDR1 is MNHEY and CDR2 SMNVEV (reference sequence). The CDR3 DNA sequence: TGTGCCAGCAGTTTAAACAGGTGGAGCAATCAGCCCCAGCATTTT. This codes for CASSLNRWSNQPQHF.

The sample holds one count of this clone. J is TRBJ2-6 and V is TRBV4-2; no clear D. CDR1 LGHNA and CDR2 YNFKEQ come from the germline V gene. The CDR3 loop spans 12 amino acids. V was cut by 8 bases and J by 6 bases, with 8 bases left in between. The CDR3 sequence is CASGSKANVLTF. For the CDR3, the DNA is TGTGCCAGCGGCTCAAAGGCCAACGTCCTGACTTTC.

About this clone itself: This sample includes further DNA sequences coding for the same CDR3. The chain uses TRBV7-3 and TRBJ1-2; 10 positions agree with TRBD1. The CDR3 is 13 residues long. CDR1 is SGHTA, CDR2 FQGTGA, per germline. Trimming cost V 3 bases and J 8 bases; bases outside gene matches: 3. CDR3: CASSLGTGDGYTF. The CDR3 DNA is TGTGCCAGCAGCTTGGGGACAGGGGACGGCTACACCTTC.

There are a few counts of this clone. CDR3 sequence reads: CASSETGTSGTEQFF. As DNA, the CDR3 is TGTGCCAGCAGTGAGACCGGGACTAGCGGGACTGAGCAGTTCTTC. The chain links TRBV6-4 to TRBJ2-1, with 13 bases fitting TRBD2. The CDR3 has 15 amino acids. Germline values: CDR1 MRHNA, CDR2 SNTAGT. V trimming: 3 bases; J trimming: 9 bases; junction bases outside the gene matches: 5.

The rearrangement joins TRBV6-6 to TRBJ2-7; D call uncertain. V was clipped by 5 bases and J by 3 bases, with 14 bases between them. Germline V lookup: CDR1 MNHNY, CDR2 SVGAGI (reference sequence). The CDR3 length is 14 residues. The CDR3 nucleotides are TGTGCCAGCAGTAAAACAGTAGACAACTACGAGCAGTACTTC. It yields the protein CASSKTVDNYEQYF.

The rearrangement links TRBV7-3 to TRBJ2-2, with D perhaps matching TRBD2 (6 bases). The CDR3 length is 14 residues. Germline CDR1 is SGHTA and CDR2 is FQGTGA. V was cut by 3 bases and J by 4 bases, with 9 bases left in between. In nucleotides, the CDR3 is TGTGCCAGCAGCTTGTCCGGGGGCACCGGGGAGCTGTTTTTT. Translated: CASSLSGGTGELFF.

CDR3 sequence reads: CASSFRPGNQPQHF. CDR3 bases: TGTGCCAGCAGTTTTAGGCCAGGTAATCAGCCCCAGCATTTT. The genes are TRBV28 and TRBJ1-5; D is unclear. Trimming shortened V by 3 bases and J by 4 bases, and 10 bases separated the two germline ends. This CDR3 is 14 amino acids long. The germline CDR1 and CDR2 sequences are MDHEN and SYDVKM.

This clone showed up just a few times. The chain joins TRBV6-6 to TRBJ1-5; perhaps TRBD1 as D (5 bases). The CDR3 runs to 16 residues. Between the trimmed V and J ends, which lost 5 bases and 0 bases, there was a span of 14 bases. Germline V gene sequence: CDR1 MNHNY, CDR2 SVGAGI (reference sequence). The CDR3 protein is CASSPIDSYSNQPQHF. The CDR3 nucleotides read TGTGCCAGCAGTCCAATCGACAGTTATAGCAATCAGCCCCAGCATTTT.

The V call is TRBV7-8, the J call TRBJ2-3, with 9 bases that match TRBD1. The CDR3 consists of 16 residues. V lost 5 bases, J lost 4 bases, and 10 bases stayed unmatched. Germline V gives CDR1 SGHVS, CDR2 FQNEAQ. CDR3 in DNA: TGTGCCAGCAGCCCGAGGGGGACAGGGATTCCAGATACGCAGTATTTT. This gives the protein CASSPRGTGIPDTQYF. The full variable domain, its missing parts supplied by reference TRBV7-8 and TRBJ2-3, is GAGVSQSPRYKVAKRGQDVALRCDPISGHVSLFWYQQALGQGPEFLTYFQNEAQLDKSGLPSDRFFAERPEGSVSTLKIQRTQQEDSAVYLCASSPRGTGIPDTQYFGPGTRLTVL.

This clone was recorded only once. The rearrangement uses TRBV7-9 and TRBJ2-5, with D perhaps matching TRBD1 or TRBD2 (6 bases each). Germline V CDR1 and CDR2: SEHNR, FQNEAQ (reference sequence). Trimming removed 6 bases at V and 6 bases at J, with 14 bases between. CDR3 length: 13 residues. In DNA, the CDR3 is TGTGCCAGCAGGTTGAGGGGGGAGAAGACCCAGTACTTC. It encodes CASRLRGEKTQYF.

This rearrangement joins TRBV7-9 to TRBJ2-1; 8 nucleotides line up with TRBD2. The CDR3 extends over 15 amino acids. The V and J ends lost 3 bases and 10 bases, in that order; junction bases with no gene match: 11. The V gene's germline CDR1 is SEHNR and CDR2 FQNEAQ (reference sequence). Here the CDR3 reads CASSLAAGGRKEQFF. CDR3 nucleotide sequence: TGTGCCAGCAGCTTGGCGGCGGGAGGCCGGAAGGAGCAGTTCTTC.

V gene TRBV7-9 combines with J gene TRBJ2-1; no clear D. V was trimmed by 0 bases and J by 9 bases, leaving 12 bases between them. This CDR3 comprises 14 residues. The V gene's germline CDR1 is SEHNR and CDR2 FQNEAQ (reference sequence). In DNA form, the CDR3 reads TGTGCCAGCAGCTTAGCATCGACGCTCAGTGAGCAGTTCTTC. Translating gives CASSLASTLSEQFF.

This sequence joins TRBV14 and TRBJ1-1, with TRBD1 identical over 7 bases. This CDR3 comprises 15 residues. The germline V gene encodes CDR1 SGHDN and CDR2 FVKESK. With 2 bases clipped from V and 0 bases from J, the junction kept 3 bases outside the gene matches. The CDR3 DNA sequence: TGTGCCAGCAGCCAACTACAGGGGATGAACACTGAAGCTTTCTTT. Translating it yields CASSQLQGMNTEAFF. The whole variable domain, filled in from reference TRBV14 and TRBJ1-1, reads EAGVTQFPSHSVIEKGQTVTLRCDPISGHDNLYWYRRVMGKEIKFLLHFVKESKQDESGMPNNRFLAERTGGTYSTLKVQPAELEDSGVYFCASSQLQGMNTEAFFGQGTRLTVV.

The rearrangement joins TRBV7-2 to TRBJ2-3; D unclear. The V gene lost 6 bases and the J gene lost 2 bases, with 3 bases spanning the gap. Germline V gene sequence: CDR1 SGHTA, CDR2 FQGNSA. The CDR3 has 11 residues. CDR3: CASSYTDTQYF. The CDR3 DNA sequence: TGTGCCAGCAGTTACACAGATACGCAGTATTTT.

This sequence joins TRBV7-9 and TRBJ2-7; TRBD1 is a possible D gene (8 bases). V lost 3 bases and J 4 bases, leaving 16 bases between the germline ends. The CDR3 has 15 residues. Germline V lookup: CDR1 SEHNR, CDR2 FQNEAQ (reference sequence). For the CDR3, the DNA is TGTGCCAGCAGCTTGACAGGGGAGGGGACGTACGAGCAGTACTTC. Protein sequence: CASSLTGEGTYEQYF.

CDR3 residues: CASSLVLAGTGYYGYTF. The DNA of the CDR3 is TGTGCCAGCAGCTTAGTTCTCGCCGGGACAGGGTACTATGGCTACACCTTC. This sequence joins TRBV7-2 and TRBJ1-2; the match to TRBD1 covers 9 bases. The V gene end was trimmed by 1 base and the J gene end by 3 bases; junction bases not matched to a gene: 9. Per the germline V gene, CDR1 is SGHTA and CDR2 is FQGNSA. The CDR3 spans 17 residues. Looking up the rest from reference TRBV7-2 and TRBJ1-2 gives the full variable domain: GAGVSQSPSNKVTEKGKDVELRCDPISGHTALYWYRQSLGQGLEFLIYFQGNSAPDKSGLPSDRFSAERTGGSVSTLTIQRTQQEDSAVYLCASSLVLAGTGYYGYTFGSGTRLTVV.

The chain recombines TRBV6-5 with TRBJ2-2; D unclear. The germline V gene encodes CDR1 MNHEY and CDR2 SVGAGI. V gave up 0 bases and J gave up 5 bases, with 4 bases separating them. The CDR3 spans 13 residues. As DNA, the CDR3 is TGTGCCAGCAGTTACTCAGGGACCGGGGAGCTGTTTTTT. This sequence encodes CASSYSGTGELFF.